This T cell receptor (beta chain) was recorded in a study of T cell responses to AZD1222 COVID-19 vaccine. TCRdb's copy holds only in-frame clones and misses some; the assay was immunoSEQ multiplex PCR. The sample contains 110,000 or so clones, about 86% of which appear only once. CDR1 and CDR2 from the germline V gene are SGDLS and YYNGEE. The CDR3 length is 18 residues. Trimming stripped 4 bases from V and 0 bases from J, with 19 bases between. Study results and limitations: Among spike-specific TCRs, nearly half reportedly target unmutated variant regions.

Points on this clone: Its antigen is not identified.

This material consisted of peripheral blood, taken 28 days after the second AZD1222 dose. This TCR was sampled from an adult who received the AZD1222 COVID-19 vaccine. The V and J genes are TRBV9 and TRBJ2-2, with D possibly called TRBD1 or TRBD2 (5 bases each). CDR3 sequence reads: CASSLRGRFTANTGELFF. For the CDR3, the DNA is TGTGCCAGCAGCCTCCGGGGCCGCTTTACGGCGAACACCGGGGAGCTGTTTTTT.